The T cell receptor (beta chain) under discussion was sequenced for a study of shared clonotypes between healthy human individuals. With regard to this clone: What it binds is not known.

V was pared by 1 base and J by 4 bases, with 10 bases between. Germline V lookup: CDR1 LNHDA, CDR2 SQIVND (reference sequence). CDR3 length equals 15 residues. This table comes from immunoSEQ multiplex PCR, and its TCRdb copy is limited to in-frame clones, with some not included. In the table there are some 1.4 million clones, over 95% of which are singletons. Whole-study results and caveats: Expectations were that clonotype sharing among donors would be affected by sequencing depth. There were few donors, and this limited the genetic and exposure-history diversity represented.

What was sequenced was naive CD4+ T cells sorted from blood. Indicated subset: CD45RA+ positively selected. This chain connects TRBV19 to TRBJ2-2; D is possibly TRBD1 (5 bases). This receptor was identified in a man aged 30 to 39 in good health. The CDR3, as DNA: TGTGCCAGTAGTATAGTTAGGACACCCACCGGGGAGCTGTTTTTT. Translated, it gives CASSIVRTPTGELFF.